A single sample gave rise to the 14 T cell receptor beta chains below, sequenced in a study of shared clonotypes between healthy human individuals. This table comes from immunoSEQ multiplex PCR, and its TCRdb copy is limited to in-frame clones, with some not included. This table holds more than 2,000,000 clones, 80% to 95% found once. The source material was naive CD4+ T cells from PBMCs. The subset was: CD45RA+ positively selected. These receptors were taken from a young man in good health. Some clones in this sample may be carry-over from other donors' samples.

The chain links TRBV18 to TRBJ2-7; 7 bases line up with TRBD2. The CDR3 extends over 15 amino acids. V was clipped by 0 bases and J by 4 bases; unmatched bases: 6. Looked up from germline, CDR1 is KGHSH and CDR2 is LQKENI. Here the CDR3 reads CASSPPGRTLYEQYF. The CDR3 DNA sequence: TGTGCCAGCTCACCACCCGGGAGGACGTTGTACGAGCAGTACTTC.

Concerning this clone: The sample carries other DNA sequences with the same CDR3. The chain links TRBV13 to TRBJ2-7; D call uncertain. Trimming pared 5 bases from V and 0 bases from J, leaving 11 bases between. Germline values: CDR1 PRHDT, CDR2 FYEKMQ (reference sequence). The CDR3 covers 14 residues. This chain's CDR3 is CASSPRRDSYEQYF. The DNA for the CDR3 is TGTGCCAGCAGCCCCCGTAGGGACTCCTACGAGCAGTACTTC.

The chain joins TRBV2 to TRBJ2-1; no firm D call. Germline-derived CDR1 and CDR2 are SNHLY and FYNNEI. This CDR3 is 10 amino acids long. Trimming left V 8 bases short and J 14 bases short, with 13 bases between. The CDR3 sequence: CASLGGKKFF. CDR3 bases: TGTGCCAGCCTAGGCGGTAAGAAGTTCTTC.

V is TRBV5-1 and J is TRBJ1-4; TRBD1 agrees at 8 bases. The CDR3 runs 16 residues. With 0 bases clipped from V and 7 bases from J, the junction kept 8 bases outside the gene matches. Germline lookup yields CDR1 SGHRS and CDR2 YFSETQ. CDR3 amino acids: CASSLVQGAAREKLFF. CDR3 sequence (DNA): TGCGCCAGCAGCTTGGTCCAGGGGGCTGCTCGTGAAAAACTGTTTTTT.

V gene TRBV18 combines with J gene TRBJ2-3; maybe TRBD2 (5 bases). This CDR3 spans 14 amino acids. V was shortened by 2 bases and J by 5 bases, with 11 bases between the two germline ends. CDR1 and CDR2 from the germline V gene are KGHSH and LQKENI. CDR3 sequence reads: CASSPAGLQDTQYF. DNA for the CDR3: TGTGCCAGCTCACCAGCGGGCCTCCAAGATACGCAGTATTTT.

The chain has TRBV5-1 and TRBJ1-2; the D is unclear. Germline values: CDR1 SGHRS, CDR2 YFSETQ. The V and J ends lost 2 bases and 4 bases respectively, with 9 bases between them. The CDR3 length is 13 residues. The CDR3 DNA is TGCGCCAGCAGCTTAGGGATGGGCTATGGCTACACCTTC. This gives the protein CASSLGMGYGYTF.

The chain uses TRBV5-1 and TRBJ2-7; 7 bases align to TRBD2. The CDR3 spans 16 residues. Germline assignment: CDR1 SGHRS and CDR2 YFSETQ. Losses at the gene ends were 1 base for V and 1 base for J; bases not matched to a gene: 8. CDR3: CASSLLGTTASYEQYF. The CDR3 bases are TGCGCCAGCAGCTTGTTGGGGACTACCGCTTCCTACGAGCAGTACTTC.

V gene TRBV18 combines with J gene TRBJ2-7, with 12 bases fitting TRBD2. The CDR3 spans 16 residues. V was pared by 4 bases and J by 2 bases, with 6 bases of the junction left unmatched. Germline CDR1 reads KGHSH; CDR2 reads LQKENI. The CDR3 nucleotides read TGTGCCAGCTCACGGGGGACTAGCGGGCTTACCTACGAGCAGTACTTC. Its protein product is CASSRGTSGLTYEQYF.

The CDR3 nucleotides are TGCGCCAGCAGCTTAATAGCGGGAGGAGCGACCGGGGAGCTGTTTTTT. Translated: CASSLIAGGATGELFF. The genes are TRBV5-1 and TRBJ2-2, with 10 bases aligning to TRBD2. CDR3 size: 16 residues. Trimming removed 2 bases from V and 5 bases from J; junction bases left unmatched: 6. Looked up from germline, CDR1 is SGHRS and CDR2 is YFSETQ.

This chain connects TRBV11-2 to TRBJ2-1; 9 nucleotides line up with TRBD2. Germline V gene sequence: CDR1 SGHAT, CDR2 FQNNGV. Trimming removed 5 bases from V and 2 bases from J; junction bases left unmatched: 10. CDR3 size: 17 residues. The chain's CDR3 is CASSPIPREGPYNEQFF. DNA for the CDR3: TGTGCCAGCAGCCCAATCCCGCGGGAGGGCCCCTACAATGAGCAGTTCTTC.

The rearrangement joins TRBV4-1 to TRBJ2-3; the match to TRBD2 covers 9 bases. Trimming at V came to 0 bases and at J to 3 bases, leaving 7 bases not matched to a gene. The CDR3 spans 17 residues. From germline, CDR1 is MGHRA and CDR2 YSYEKL. CDR3 DNA sequence: TGCGCCAGCAGCCAAGATCTTGCCGCGGGAGGGACAGATACGCAGTATTTT. Its protein product is CASSQDLAAGGTDTQYF.

The V call is TRBV4-1, the J call TRBJ2-3; 9 bases agree with TRBD2. The J segment lost 4 bases and the V segment lost 2 bases, leaving 1 base of the junction unmatched. CDR1 and CDR2 from the germline V gene are MGHRA and YSYEKL. The CDR3 covers 14 residues. CDR3 region: CASSQRTSADTQYF. The CDR3 DNA reads TGCGCCAGCAGCCAACGGACTAGCGCAGATACGCAGTATTTT.

This chain joins TRBV5-4 and TRBJ1-6; D unclear. Germline V CDR1 and CDR2: SGHNT, YYREEE (reference sequence). V gave up 5 bases and J gave up 5 bases, with 5 bases separating them. The CDR3 has 12 amino acids. CDR3 sequence (DNA): TGTGCCAGCAGGCTGGATAATTCACCCCTCCACTTT. This codes for CASRLDNSPLHF.

As for this clone: Different DNA sequences within this sample yield the same CDR3. The chain recombines TRBV10-1 with TRBJ2-3; no firm D call. In germline, CDR1 is WNHNN, CDR2 SYGVQD (reference sequence). V was clipped by 6 bases and J by 2 bases, with 9 bases between them. CDR3 length: 13 amino acids. The CDR3 loop is CASSRDSTDTQYF. CDR3 in DNA: TGCGCCAGCAGCCGCGACTCCACAGATACGCAGTATTTT.